This TCR beta chain was sequenced during a study of cytomegalovirus exposure and HLA in healthy donors. Turning to the study itself: HLA-typed donors were the source of around 77 million unique TCRs held in an early data release.

A multiplex PCR was run with 60 Vbeta primers and 13 Jbeta primers. In the source study's methods: Later work found around 85 million unique TCR beta chains, with 9.5 million to 14 million shared. The method was immunoSEQ multiplex PCR; TCRdb's version includes in-frame clones alone and lacks a portion of them. The V and J calls and clone size come from that table; D and trimming were worked out from the DNA. The sample comprises around 94,000 clones, 63% of which are singletons, and about 4.3% rests with the top ten. The CDR3 has 15 residues. CDR1 and CDR2 from the germline V gene are MDHEN and SYDVKM. This clone has just one count. Germline and junction disagree at one end, which may indicate a read error.

The material sequenced was PBMCs. J is TRBJ1-1 and V is TRBV28, with D possibly matching TRBD1 (6 bases). This TCR was sampled from a human donor in good health. In DNA, the CDR3 is TGTGCCAGCAGTTTATCCGGGACACCGATGGTGACGGGGATCTTT. It yields the protein CASSLSGTPMVTGIF.